These 19 T cell receptor beta chains were sequenced from one sample in a study of T cell changes during pregnancy in multiple sclerosis. Profiling relied on immunoSEQ multiplex PCR, and the TCRdb table lists in-frame clones only, not all of them. In the table there are some 76,000 clones, 80% to 95% of which are singletons. The sequenced sample was CD4+ T cells from peripheral blood mononuclear cells, obtained after pregnancy. Receptors were obtained from a female donor with multiple sclerosis, enrolled in a pregnancy study.

The table lists this clone with a count of one. CDR3 in DNA: TGTGCCAGTAAGGGGGACGCCTATGGCTACACCTTC. Protein sequence: CASKGDAYGYTF. J is TRBJ1-2 and V is TRBV19; the D gene is possibly TRBD1 (6 bases). The V end was cut by 7 bases, the J end by 4 bases, with 10 bases between. Germline V gene sequence: CDR1 LNHDA, CDR2 SQIVND (reference sequence). This CDR3 is built from 12 residues.

The chain links TRBV7-9 to TRBJ1-2, with D tentatively TRBD1 (6 bases). This CDR3 contains 13 residues. Trimming took 5 bases from V and 4 from J, leaving 11 bases between them. Germline V lookup: CDR1 SEHNR, CDR2 FQNEAQ (reference sequence). The DNA of the CDR3 is TGTGCCAGCAGCACCGGACAGAGCTATGGCTACACCTTC. It is translated as CASSTGQSYGYTF. Together with reference TRBV7-9 and TRBJ1-2, the CDR3 gives the full variable domain: DTGVSQNPRHKITKRGQNVTFRCDPISEHNRLYWYRQTLGQGPEFLTYFQNEAQLEKSRLLSDRFSAERPKGSFSTLEIQRTEQGDSAMYLCASSTGQSYGYTFGSGTRLTVV.

The rearrangement uses TRBV5-6 and TRBJ2-5; 11 bases are a match to TRBD1. With 0 bases clipped from V and 5 bases from J, the junction kept 0 bases outside the gene matches. The CDR3 runs to 14 residues. Germline values: CDR1 SGHDT, CDR2 YYEEEE. CDR3 protein: CASSLGDRGETQYF. CDR3 nucleotides: TGTGCCAGCAGCTTGGGGGACAGGGGGGAGACCCAGTACTTC.

The J gene is TRBJ2-2, the V gene TRBV5-4; 7 positions match TRBD1. V shed 2 bases, J shed 7 bases, and the junction held 5 bases outside the gene matches. Germline lookup yields CDR1 SGHNT and CDR2 YYREEE (reference sequence). The CDR3 loop spans 14 amino acids. The CDR3 spells CASSFDRVVGELFF. The CDR3 DNA reads as TGTGCCAGCAGCTTTGACAGGGTGGTCGGGGAGCTGTTTTTT.

The chain links TRBV27 to TRBJ1-6, with 8 bases lining up with TRBD1. CDR3 length equals 14 residues. With V trimmed by 6 bases and J by 6 bases, 4 bases remained unmatched. In germline, CDR1 is MNHEY, CDR2 SMNVEV (reference sequence). For the CDR3, the DNA is TGTGCCAGCAGACTGGACAGGGTTAATTCACCCCTCCACTTT. Its translation is CASRLDRVNSPLHF.

This chain joins TRBV11-2 and TRBJ2-3, with a weak D call TRBD1 (7 bases). Trimming took off 0 bases at V and 6 bases at J, with 19 bases between the two ends. This CDR3 region has 17 residues. Per germline, CDR1 SGHAT and CDR2 FQNNGV. The CDR3 nucleotides read TGTGCCAGCAGCTTAGAAGGGGGCAGAGGGAGGCCTGATACGCAGTATTTT. Its protein product is CASSLEGGRGRPDTQYF.

The chain employs TRBV5-1 and TRBJ1-2; 8 bases fit TRBD1. V was pared by 2 bases and J by 8 bases, with 8 bases of the junction left unmatched. The germline gives CDR1 SGHRS, CDR2 YFSETQ. The CDR3 loop spans 14 amino acids. The CDR3 spells CASSLGQGAEGYTF. The CDR3 nucleotides are TGCGCCAGCAGCTTAGGACAGGGCGCAGAGGGCTACACCTTC.

The J gene is TRBJ2-7, the V gene TRBV10-3; possible D gene TRBD1, 6 bases. V lost 0 bases to trimming and J lost 4 bases, with 10 bases between them. CDR3 length equals 14 residues. Looked up from germline, CDR1 is ENHRY and CDR2 is SYGVKD. CDR3 protein: CAISESPQGYEQYF. The CDR3 DNA reads as TGTGCCATCAGTGAGTCGCCGCAGGGGTACGAGCAGTACTTC.

The rearrangement uses TRBV19 and TRBJ1-5, with TRBD1 as a possible D gene (6 bases). Germline values: CDR1 LNHDA, CDR2 SQIVND (reference sequence). The germline V and J ends were trimmed by 5 bases and 5 bases, with 19 bases remaining between them. The CDR3 sequence is 16 residues long. CDR3 protein: CASSPRVGASDQPQHF. The CDR3 nucleotides are TGTGCCAGTAGTCCCAGAGTGGGGGCTTCGGATCAGCCCCAGCATTTT.

The chain links TRBV30 to TRBJ2-1; 9 nucleotides match TRBD1. Germline V CDR1 and CDR2: GTSNPN, SVGIG (reference sequence). The CDR3 loop spans 13 amino acids. Trimming cost V 1 base and J 7 bases; bases outside gene matches: 2. CDR3 nucleotide sequence: TGTGCCTGGAGTGGGGACAGGGCAAATGAGCAGTTCTTC. Residues: CAWSGDRANEQFF.

The chain recombines TRBV5-6 with TRBJ1-1; 7 positions agree with TRBD1. CDR1 is SGHDT, CDR2 YYEEEE, per germline. The trim removed 3 bases at V and 5 bases at J, leaving 4 bases unmatched. CDR3 length: 13 residues. The CDR3, as DNA: TGTGCCAGCAGCTCGAACAGGGGAACTGAAGCTTTCTTT. This codes for CASSSNRGTEAFF.

This chain links TRBV29-1 with TRBJ1-1; D perhaps matches TRBD1 (5 bases). The germline V gene encodes CDR1 SQVTM and CDR2 ANQGSEA. The CDR3 contains 15 residues. Trimming stripped 1 base from V and 3 bases from J, with 15 bases between. CDR3 DNA sequence: TGCAGCGTTGAAGTCGGGACTCGACTCTACACTGAAGCTTTCTTT. It yields the protein CSVEVGTRLYTEAFF.

A few counts support this clone. The rearrangement links TRBV19 to TRBJ1-5; 7 nucleotides align to TRBD1. The J segment lost 3 bases and the V segment lost 0 bases, leaving 5 bases of the junction unmatched. Germline CDR1 is LNHDA and CDR2 is SQIVND (reference sequence). This CDR3 spans 16 amino acids. The CDR3 bases are TGTGCCAGTAGTATAGATCTCGACAGGGACAATCAGCCCCAGCATTTT. This translates into CASSIDLDRDNQPQHF.

The genes are TRBV5-1 and TRBJ1-2; 8 bases fit TRBD1. With 0 bases clipped from V and 0 bases from J, the junction kept 4 bases outside the gene matches. The CDR3 has 16 amino acids. CDR1 and CDR2 from the germline V gene are SGHRS and YFSETQ. The CDR3 loop reads CASSLAGGAANYGYTF. The CDR3 DNA reads as TGCGCCAGCAGCTTGGCAGGGGGCGCGGCTAACTATGGCTACACCTTC.

The gene calls are TRBV7-6 and TRBJ2-1; 10 positions match TRBD2. CDR1 is SGHVS and CDR2 is FNYEAQ in the germline V gene. The CDR3 runs 16 residues. V lost 7 bases, J lost 4 bases, and 10 bases stayed unmatched. The CDR3 sequence: CASKKTTSGAYNEQFF. CDR3 sequence (DNA): TGTGCCAGCAAAAAAACCACTAGCGGGGCTTACAATGAGCAGTTCTTC.

A note on this clone: This sample includes further DNA sequences coding for the same CDR3. This chain joins TRBV5-1 and TRBJ1-1, with 8 bases matching TRBD1. Germline CDR1 SGHRS, CDR2 YFSETQ. Germline trimming cut 3 bases from V and 5 bases from J; bases unmatched to any gene: 12. The CDR3 extends over 16 amino acids. The CDR3 region has the DNA TGCGCCAGCAGCTCCTTACTGACAGGGGAGGGAACTGAAGCTTTCTTT. It codes for CASSSLLTGEGTEAFF.

The gene calls are TRBV11-2 and TRBJ2-5; 10 bases match TRBD2. The CDR3 has 19 amino acids. Germline V lookup: CDR1 SGHAT, CDR2 FQNNGV. V shed 1 base and J 2 bases; nucleotides not matched to a gene: 13. The CDR3 region is CASSLGLTWSSGRQETQYF. DNA of the CDR3: TGTGCCAGCAGCTTAGGATTGACCTGGTCTAGCGGGAGACAAGAGACCCAGTACTTC. Variable domain in full (rest from reference TRBV11-2 and TRBJ2-5): EAGVAQSPRYKIIEKRQSVAFWCNPISGHATLYWYQQILGQGPKLLIQFQNNGVVDDSQLPKDRFSAERLKGVDSTLKIQPAKLEDSAVYLCASSLGLTWSSGRQETQYFGPGTRLLVL.

The rearrangement joins TRBV30 to TRBJ2-2, with D possibly matching TRBD2 (6 bases). Trimming removed 3 bases from V and 3 bases from J, with 17 bases in between. Germline loops: CDR1 GTSNPN, CDR2 SVGIG (reference sequence). The CDR3 totals 16 residues. In DNA, the CDR3 is TGTGCCTGGAGCCCGGAGGGGAAATGGGACACCGGGGAGCTGTTTTTT. Its protein is CAWSPEGKWDTGELFF.

This clone has only one observation. This sequence joins TRBV4-2 and TRBJ1-5; a weak D match, TRBD1 (5 bases). The germline V gene has CDR1 LGHNA and CDR2 YNFKEQ. The CDR3 is 16 amino acids. Trimming removed 0 bases at V and 6 bases at J, with 15 bases between. The CDR3 loop is CASSQDPTGIRQPQHF. CDR3 DNA sequence: TGTGCCAGCAGCCAAGACCCCACAGGAATTCGTCAGCCCCAGCATTTT.